This TCR beta chain was found in a study of T cells in Graves' hyperthyroidism and ophthalmopathy. This CDR3 is 15 amino acids long. Trimming removed 7 bases from V and 5 bases from J; junction bases left unmatched: 11. In germline, CDR1 is MNHNS, CDR2 SASEGT. Using RNA transcripts as the source, TCR beta CDR3 regions were amplified. Researchers ran a first-round RT-PCR on the TCR CDR3 using the HTBI primer set. TCRdb re-called the multiplex PCR reads with MiXCR, one entry per CDR3 protein. The table includes around 350,000 distinct CDR3 sequences, 15% to 20% detected once. This clonotype was obtained from a woman in her late teens or twenties with Graves' hyperthyroidism. J is TRBJ2-4 and V is TRBV6-1, with 7 positions matching TRBD1. Sequencing was done on a sample of blood. CDR3 sequence reads: CASNTPRDRQNIQYF. Written as DNA, the CDR3 is TGTGCCAGCAACACCCCCCGGGACAGACAAAACATTCAGTACTTC.